This T cell receptor (beta chain) stems from a study of shared clonotypes between healthy human individuals. Notes on this clone: Its antigen remains unidentified.

An approximately 180 ng quantity of DNA, tens of thousands of T cell genomes, went into the sorted-subset replicate PCRs. TCRdb's copy holds only in-frame clones and misses some; the assay was immunoSEQ multiplex PCR. The table includes around 1.6 million clones, 95% to 99% detected once. Germline V gives CDR1 SGHRS, CDR2 YFSETQ. The CDR3 contains 13 residues. The V gene end was trimmed by 3 bases and the J gene end by 8 bases; junction bases not matched to a gene: 6. Study findings and constraints: Donor clonotype sharing was expected to depend on sequencing depth. Larger estimated richness was generally recorded for naive subsets relative to memory subsets.

The sample consisted of naive CD4+ T cells sorted from blood. Described subset: CD45RA+ positively selected. The V call is TRBV5-1, the J call TRBJ1-2; 8 bases line up with TRBD1. This receptor was taken from a man younger than 40 in good health. The CDR3 coding sequence is TGCGCCAGCAGCTACGGACAGGGTGGAGGCTACACCTTC. It encodes CASSYGQGGGYTF.